The rows below give T cell receptor beta chains drawn from one sample of a study of memory CD4+ T cells and cytomegalovirus serostatus. Clones were sequenced by immunoSEQ multiplex PCR, and TCRdb holds only the in-frame ones, with some missing. This sample has tens of thousands of clones, with roughly three quarters found just once. Sample: memory CD4+ T cells from blood. The source of these receptors is an adult in good health and CMV-seronegative. CDR3s include the opening cysteine and the closing phenylalanine or tryptophan. A D gene is named only where the DNA matches it firmly. A row's size may be missing; if present it is once, few, many or a size class.

CDR3aa: CASIPRTGNTEAFF
abundance: .
d_gene: .
j_gene: TRBJ1-1
v_gene: TRBV2
len: 14

CDR3aa: CASSQPGLSYEQYF
abundance: .
d_gene: .
j_gene: TRBJ2-7
v_gene: TRBV4-2
len: 14

CDR3aa: CASSMGQRNSPLHF
abundance: .
d_gene: TRBD1
j_gene: TRBJ1-6
v_gene: TRBV19
len: 14

CDR3aa: CASNQGGNQPQHF
abundance: .
d_gene: TRBD1
j_gene: TRBJ1-5
v_gene: TRBV6-6
len: 13

CDR3aa: CASSPPVRGGPSYQETQYF
abundance: few
d_gene: TRBD2
j_gene: TRBJ2-5
v_gene: TRBV18
len: 19

CDR3aa: CASSEGLAETEQYF
abundance: .
d_gene: TRBD2
j_gene: .
v_gene: TRBV7-9
len: 14

CDR3aa: CASTRGGSPLHF
abundance: .
d_gene: .
j_gene: TRBJ1-6
v_gene: TRBV28
len: 12

CDR3aa: CASSEEFTGGGEGFF
abundance: .
d_gene: TRBD1
j_gene: TRBJ1-1
v_gene: TRBV2
len: 15

CDR3aa: CASSKSPAVNYGYTF
abundance: .
d_gene: .
j_gene: TRBJ1-2
v_gene: TRBV19
len: 15

CDR3aa: CASGLTRGQPQHF
abundance: .
d_gene: .
j_gene: TRBJ1-5
v_gene: TRBV12-5
len: 13

CDR3aa: CASSLSTGVSYGYTF
abundance: .
d_gene: TRBD1
j_gene: TRBJ1-2
v_gene: TRBV5-1
len: 15

CDR3aa: CASSYLQGQPQHF
abundance: .
d_gene: .
j_gene: TRBJ1-5
v_gene: TRBV6-5
len: 13

CDR3aa: CASSYSGGASDTQYF
abundance: .
d_gene: TRBD2
j_gene: TRBJ2-3
v_gene: TRBV6-6
len: 15

CDR3aa: CASSQDPEGHSNQPQHF
abundance: .
d_gene: .
j_gene: TRBJ1-5
v_gene: TRBV4-1
len: 17

CDR3aa: CASSAQPGRGETQYF
abundance: .
d_gene: TRBD1
j_gene: TRBJ2-5
v_gene: TRBV2
len: 15

CDR3aa: CATSRTSVGGGAETQYF
abundance: .
d_gene: TRBD2
j_gene: TRBJ2-5
v_gene: TRBV15
len: 17

CDR3aa: CASSLGETTQETQYF
abundance: .
d_gene: .
j_gene: TRBJ2-5
v_gene: TRBV5-1
len: 15

CDR3aa: CASSFRGQSSSYNEQFF
abundance: .
d_gene: .
j_gene: TRBJ2-1
v_gene: TRBV28
len: 17

CDR3aa: CASGNSGANVLTF
abundance: .
d_gene: .
j_gene: TRBJ2-6
v_gene: TRBV7-2
len: 13

CDR3aa: CASSHGTSNYEQYF
abundance: .
d_gene: TRBD2
j_gene: TRBJ2-7
v_gene: TRBV9
len: 14

CDR3aa: CASSIERSYEQYF
abundance: .
d_gene: .
j_gene: TRBJ2-7
v_gene: TRBV19
len: 13

CDR3aa: CASSLGQGHGGYTF
abundance: few
d_gene: .
j_gene: TRBJ1-2
v_gene: TRBV5-1
len: 14

CDR3aa: CASSAGTGLNQPQHF
abundance: .
d_gene: TRBD1
j_gene: TRBJ1-5
v_gene: TRBV7-6
len: 15

CDR3aa: CASSHRDRKAEKLFF
abundance: few
d_gene: TRBD1
j_gene: TRBJ1-4
v_gene: TRBV14
len: 15

CDR3aa: CASSHPGPQDTDTQYF
abundance: .
d_gene: .
j_gene: TRBJ2-3
v_gene: TRBV13
len: 16

CDR3aa: CAWSVGRGEAFF
abundance: .
d_gene: .
j_gene: TRBJ1-1
v_gene: TRBV30
len: 12

CDR3aa: CASSRGSGVDIQYF
abundance: .
d_gene: .
j_gene: TRBJ2-4
v_gene: TRBV4-1
len: 14

CDR3aa: CASSKEASGPRGGTDTQYF
abundance: .
d_gene: .
j_gene: TRBJ2-3
v_gene: TRBV21-1
len: 19

CDR3aa: CASSPHQGSGSPLHF
abundance: few
d_gene: .
j_gene: TRBJ1-6
v_gene: TRBV18
len: 15

CDR3aa: CASSLVGGSGYTF
abundance: .
d_gene: .
j_gene: TRBJ1-2
v_gene: TRBV7-6
len: 13

CDR3aa: CASRGASGGAEQYF
abundance: .
d_gene: TRBD2
j_gene: TRBJ2-7
v_gene: TRBV6-1
len: 14

CDR3aa: CASSFGGRDTQYF
abundance: .
d_gene: TRBD2
j_gene: TRBJ2-3
v_gene: TRBV7-8
len: 13

CDR3aa: CATSRDGQGFEEQYF
abundance: .
d_gene: TRBD1
j_gene: TRBJ2-7
v_gene: TRBV15
len: 15

CDR3aa: CASSRGSSGANTGELFF
abundance: .
d_gene: .
j_gene: TRBJ2-2
v_gene: TRBV19
len: 17

CDR3aa: CASTLRDSVISNQPQHF
abundance: .
d_gene: TRBD1
j_gene: TRBJ1-5
v_gene: TRBV4-1
len: 17